These 14 T cell receptor beta chains came from one sample sequenced in a study of CD8+ T cells in alopecia areata (dated by TCRdb to 2017 to 2018). The library was prepared using the immunoSEQ multiplex PCR assay. RNA was extracted from all samples and reverse transcribed into cDNA, which served as template for TCR sequencing. The immuneACCESS repertoire file appears here via TCRdb, limited to in-frame rearrangements. These files lack a portion of the clones; in checked studies, under half of the deficit traces to unresolved V genes, and the cause of the others is not known. The sample data list 140,000 or so clones, and 45% to 60% of these were observed just once. 0.99% of the sample is taken by the ten largest. The time point tag for this specimen amounts to: baseline before oral tofacitinib. This material consisted of CD4+ T cells sorted from blood, taken at week 0. The source is a human donor with alopecia areata.

The chain employs TRBV4-3 and TRBJ2-7, with 9 positions matching TRBD1. The V gene end was trimmed by 3 bases and the J gene end by 2 bases; junction bases not matched to a gene: 8. CDR1 and CDR2 from the germline V gene are LGHNA and YSLEER. CDR3 size: 16 residues. The CDR3 loop is CASSHDRGSHPYEQYF. The CDR3 DNA sequence: TGCGCCAGCAGCCACGACAGGGGGAGTCATCCCTACGAGCAGTACTTC.

The chain joins TRBV30 to TRBJ2-7; D remains ambiguous. The CDR3 covers 14 residues. Germline assignment: CDR1 GTSNPN and CDR2 SVGIG (reference sequence). The V end lost 0 bases, the J end lost 6 bases, and 15 bases lay between the germline ends. The CDR3 reads CAWSVGTSMGEQYF. The DNA of the CDR3 is TGTGCCTGGAGTGTAGGCACCTCGATGGGCGAGCAGTACTTC.

Only a few counts were recorded for this clone. The sample holds other DNA sequences that translate to the same CDR3. The genes are TRBV2 and TRBJ2-1; no clear D gene. CDR1 and CDR2 (germline): SNHLY, FYNNEI. Deletions cut 6 bases from V and 4 bases from J, with 4 bases between. The CDR3 runs to 11 residues. The CDR3 region is CASREYNEQFF. The CDR3 DNA sequence: TGTGCCAGCAGGGAATACAATGAGCAGTTCTTC.

The chain carries TRBV5-1 and TRBJ2-7, with 8 bases that match TRBD2. The CDR3 length is 14 residues. The germline gives CDR1 SGHRS, CDR2 YFSETQ. After removal of 5 bases from V and 4 bases from J, the junction contained 8 bases not matched to a gene. CDR3 DNA sequence: TGCGCCAGCAGTTCCGGGACTAGTACTTACGAGCAGTACTTC. The encoded protein is CASSSGTSTYEQYF.

V usage is TRBV30 and J usage is TRBJ2-5; possibly TRBD1 for D (6 bases). The germline V and J ends were trimmed by 1 base and 4 bases, with 16 bases remaining between them. CDR1 and CDR2 (germline): GTSNPN, SVGIG (reference sequence). The CDR3 runs 15 residues. The CDR3, as DNA: TGTGCCTGGAGTGGGGCCAGGGGCGACGGAGAGACCCAGTACTTC. Amino acids: CAWSGARGDGETQYF.

This clone came up a few times. The rearrangement joins TRBV15 to TRBJ1-2; maybe TRBD1 (5 bases). CDR1 and CDR2 from the germline V gene are LNHNV and YYDKDF (reference sequence). The V end lost 0 bases, the J end lost 4 bases, and 12 bases lay between the germline ends. This CDR3 region has 15 residues. The CDR3 sequence is CATSRDQTALYGYTF. Here the CDR3 DNA reads TGTGCCACCAGCAGAGATCAGACAGCCCTCTATGGCTACACCTTC.

This clone was counted only a few times. The gene calls are TRBV7-3 and TRBJ2-1; TRBD1 matches at 7 bases. The V gene's germline CDR1 is SGHTA and CDR2 FQGTGA. There are 15 residues in the CDR3. V lost 4 bases, J lost 4 bases, and 7 bases stayed unmatched. CDR3 bases: TGTGCCAGCAGCTCCTACAGGGGTAGTTACAATGAGCAGTTCTTC. Its protein is CASSSYRGSYNEQFF.

This clone was counted only a few times. The CDR3 loop reads CASSTLRSLYTDTQYF. The CDR3 DNA reads as TGTGCCAGCAGTACCCTGCGGTCCCTTTACACAGATACGCAGTATTTT. The chain has TRBV2 and TRBJ2-3; D is uncertain. Per the germline V gene, CDR1 is SNHLY and CDR2 is FYNNEI. There are 16 residues in the CDR3. With 5 bases removed from V and 2 bases from J, the gap between germline ends came to 17 bases.

V usage is TRBV29-1 and J usage is TRBJ1-1; possible D gene TRBD1, 5 bases. Trimming left V 3 bases short and J 1 base short, with 12 bases between. In germline, CDR1 is SQVTM, CDR2 ANQGSEA. The CDR3 loop spans 14 amino acids. The CDR3 is CSVDGGIRNTEAFF. DNA for the CDR3: TGCAGCGTTGATGGGGGGATCAGGAACACTGAAGCTTTCTTT. The variable domain in full, completed from reference TRBV29-1 and TRBJ1-1, reads SAVISQKPSRDICQRGTSLTIQCQVDSQVTMMFWYRQQPGQSLTLIATANQGSEATYESGFVIDKFPISRPNLTFSTLTVSNMSPEDSSIYLCSVDGGIRNTEAFFGQGTRLTVV.

V is TRBV4-1 and J is TRBJ1-3; possibly TRBD1 for D (5 bases). The ends were cut back, 4 bases at V and 0 bases at J, with 10 bases in the middle. Germline lookup yields CDR1 MGHRA and CDR2 YSYEKL. CDR3 size: 15 residues. CDR3 nucleotides: TGCGCCAGCAGCCTCGACAGTTCCTCTGGAAACACCATATATTTT. Amino acids: CASSLDSSSGNTIYF.

This chain joins TRBV7-3 and TRBJ2-1; weak D call: TRBD1 (7 bases). The CDR3 sequence is 14 residues long. Looked up from germline, CDR1 is SGHTA and CDR2 is FQGTGA. V was pared by 3 bases and J by 7 bases, with 13 bases between. The CDR3 coding sequence is TGTGCCAGCAGCTTCGGGGGACAGATAAATGAGCAGTTCTTC. It encodes CASSFGGQINEQFF.

There are a few counts of this clone. The rearrangement links TRBV5-6 to TRBJ1-5; 11 bases line up with TRBD1. With V trimmed by 2 bases and J by 3 bases, 4 bases remained unmatched. This CDR3 contains 16 residues. Germline CDR1 is SGHDT and CDR2 is YYEEEE. The CDR3 DNA reads TGTGCCAGCAGCTTACGGGACAGGGGGTTCAATCAGCCCCAGCATTTT. As protein: CASSLRDRGFNQPQHF.

In its sample, this clone was seen a few times. The junction does not match germline at one end; this may be a read error. The chain uses TRBV6-5 and TRBJ2-1; 8 positions match TRBD2. CDR3 length equals 11 residues. Germline CDR1 reads MNHEY; CDR2 reads SVGAGI. In DNA, the CDR3 is TGTGCCAGCCCCCGAGCGGGAGAGCGGTTCTTC. This codes for CASPRAGERFF.

The rearrangement uses TRBV2 and TRBJ2-6; no firm D call. Germline CDR1 and CDR2: SNHLY and FYNNEI. The CDR3 loop spans 15 amino acids. V was shortened by 6 bases and J by 1 base, with 10 bases between the two germline ends. In DNA form, the CDR3 reads TGTGCCAGCAGGAGAGACGTGTCTGGGGCCAACGTCCTGACTTTC. It encodes CASRRDVSGANVLTF.